This TCR beta chain was identified in a study of shared clonotypes between healthy human individuals (dated by TCRdb to 2018 to 2020). Regarding the research as a whole: The cohort included three men and a couple of women between 18 and 49 years of age. Per donor, three plates each were used for CD4 naive and CD4 memory, two for CD8 naive, and one for CD8 memory. To estimate repertoire size and how much clonotypes are shared between individuals, the study performed deep sequencing of blood TCR repertoires from roughly five healthy adults. To increase sequencing depth and limit assay-specific biases, different laboratories used diverse techniques to prepare libraries and sequence TCR repertoires. Leukapheresis yielded between about 0.85 and 9 billion PBMCs per donor. The investigation overall reported the following: The genetic and exposure-history diversity represented was limited by the small number of donors. Even with the large sequencing depth, rarefaction of the sorted-subset datasets indicated that sequencing was incomplete. Compared with non-shared clonotypes, the clonotypes found in all four sorted-subset donors had higher generation probabilities. Across a few donors, approximately 4.9% of naive CD4, around 3.5% of naive CD8, under 2.5% of memory CD4, and approximately 0.4% of memory CD8 clonotypes were shared. Based on pairwise subsampling, the degree of clonotype sharing among donors was expected to be affected by sequencing depth. Sampling was limited to blood, and TCR repertoires in tissue likely differ from TCR repertoires in blood. Naive subsets generally had larger estimated clonotype richness than memory subsets.

Healthy HIV-negative adults with no recently reported acute infections or vaccinations were included as donors. Every donor was a Caucasian adult living in Nashville, Tennessee, USA. CD4+ T cells were enriched through magnetic negative selection, after which naive cells were positively selected on CD45RA and the remaining negative fraction served as the memory subset. After blood collection by leukapheresis, PBMCs were isolated using Ficoll-Histopaque density gradient centrifugation and then cryopreserved in the vapor phase of liquid nitrogen. Analytical flow cytometry was used to check the purity and quantity of every magnetically sorted T cell population. Each sorted fraction had its genomic DNA isolated and then quantified by UV absorbance on a Nanodrop 2000c. TCR CDR3 regions were amplified from genomic DNA by multiplex PCR using the deep immunoSEQ assay. Genomic DNA extracted from each cell subset was distributed evenly over all wells of several immunoSEQ 96-well plates, and each plate served as one replicate. For sorted subsets, approximately 200 ng of genomic DNA, equivalent to roughly 33,000 T cell genomes, went into each replicate PCR. Purified libraries were quantified with a Qubit 3.0 fluorometer, sized on a Bioanalyzer 2100, and re-quantified with the KAPA Library Quantification kit. Every immunoSEQ 96-well plate was sequenced on a separate single-read 150-cycle Illumina NextSeq 550 flow cell. Under the source paper's analysis protocol: Because the immunoSEQ output included only junctional sequences and no quality scores, the filtering could not be the same as the filtering used for full-length reads. To assign V/J genes and CDR3, sequences were annotated against IMGT germline references using PyIR, a Python wrapper for IgBLAST v1.9. Reads were removed for weak V/J assignments (E-value above 1e-6), missing CDR3, stop codons, out-of-frame junctions, or ambiguous translated residues. V3J clonotypes were defined as sequences sharing an identical inferred V gene, J gene, and CDR3 amino acid sequence. Percentage overlap between repertoires was calculated by dividing the number of shared unique clonotypes by the size of the smaller repertoire. Repertoire richness was assessed with RTK rarefaction, the Chao1 estimator, and Recon v2.1 estimates of unobserved clonotypes. Generation probabilities were computed with OLGA for all TCRbeta clonotypes obtained by the gDNA method from several donors. TCRdb took over this immuneACCESS table, retaining in-frame rearrangements with V and J assigned. Such tables are incomplete; in checked studies, under half of the missing clones stem from an unresolved V gene, and the remainder is unexplained. Clonal size and the V and J genes are those of that table, whereas D and trimming came from the DNA. The table for this sample lists around 2.5 million clones; over 85% of them were counted only once. In total, the top ten clones hold 0.36% of the sample.

As to this clone: Its binding antigen is unknown. No much larger clone is present one base from it, and per-base qualities are unavailable.

Trimming leaves V shorter by 9 bases and J shorter by 0 bases, with the junction holding 9 bases beyond the gene matches. The germline V gene (reference sequence) specifies SGHNT as CDR1 and YYREEE as CDR2. Reading from cysteine to phenylalanine, the CDR3 counts 16 amino acids. Left in the record is the CDR3 DNA by itself, 48 bases read in frame from the first base. The sequenced sample was naive CD4+ T cells from PBMCs. This specimen's cell subset or site label, per the study, means: CD45RA+ positively selected. The chain uses TRBV5-4 and TRBJ2-3, with 11 bases in between that match TRBD2. The clonotype comes from a man aged 18 to 29 in good health. Some clones in this sample may be carry-over from other donors' samples. The CDR3 amino acid sequence is: CATTSGSRGSTDTQYF. The DNA sequence is as follows: TGTGCCACAACTAGCGGGAGTCGTGGTAGCACAGATACGCAGTATTTT. Beyond the CDR3, the reference TRBV5-4 and TRBJ2-3 genes provide the residues; the full variable domain reads: ETGVTQSPTHLIKTRGQQVTLRCSSQSGHNTVSWYQQALGQGPQFIFQYYREEENGRGNFPPRFSGLQFPNYSSELNVNALELDDSALYLCATTSGSRGSTDTQYFGPGTRLTVL.